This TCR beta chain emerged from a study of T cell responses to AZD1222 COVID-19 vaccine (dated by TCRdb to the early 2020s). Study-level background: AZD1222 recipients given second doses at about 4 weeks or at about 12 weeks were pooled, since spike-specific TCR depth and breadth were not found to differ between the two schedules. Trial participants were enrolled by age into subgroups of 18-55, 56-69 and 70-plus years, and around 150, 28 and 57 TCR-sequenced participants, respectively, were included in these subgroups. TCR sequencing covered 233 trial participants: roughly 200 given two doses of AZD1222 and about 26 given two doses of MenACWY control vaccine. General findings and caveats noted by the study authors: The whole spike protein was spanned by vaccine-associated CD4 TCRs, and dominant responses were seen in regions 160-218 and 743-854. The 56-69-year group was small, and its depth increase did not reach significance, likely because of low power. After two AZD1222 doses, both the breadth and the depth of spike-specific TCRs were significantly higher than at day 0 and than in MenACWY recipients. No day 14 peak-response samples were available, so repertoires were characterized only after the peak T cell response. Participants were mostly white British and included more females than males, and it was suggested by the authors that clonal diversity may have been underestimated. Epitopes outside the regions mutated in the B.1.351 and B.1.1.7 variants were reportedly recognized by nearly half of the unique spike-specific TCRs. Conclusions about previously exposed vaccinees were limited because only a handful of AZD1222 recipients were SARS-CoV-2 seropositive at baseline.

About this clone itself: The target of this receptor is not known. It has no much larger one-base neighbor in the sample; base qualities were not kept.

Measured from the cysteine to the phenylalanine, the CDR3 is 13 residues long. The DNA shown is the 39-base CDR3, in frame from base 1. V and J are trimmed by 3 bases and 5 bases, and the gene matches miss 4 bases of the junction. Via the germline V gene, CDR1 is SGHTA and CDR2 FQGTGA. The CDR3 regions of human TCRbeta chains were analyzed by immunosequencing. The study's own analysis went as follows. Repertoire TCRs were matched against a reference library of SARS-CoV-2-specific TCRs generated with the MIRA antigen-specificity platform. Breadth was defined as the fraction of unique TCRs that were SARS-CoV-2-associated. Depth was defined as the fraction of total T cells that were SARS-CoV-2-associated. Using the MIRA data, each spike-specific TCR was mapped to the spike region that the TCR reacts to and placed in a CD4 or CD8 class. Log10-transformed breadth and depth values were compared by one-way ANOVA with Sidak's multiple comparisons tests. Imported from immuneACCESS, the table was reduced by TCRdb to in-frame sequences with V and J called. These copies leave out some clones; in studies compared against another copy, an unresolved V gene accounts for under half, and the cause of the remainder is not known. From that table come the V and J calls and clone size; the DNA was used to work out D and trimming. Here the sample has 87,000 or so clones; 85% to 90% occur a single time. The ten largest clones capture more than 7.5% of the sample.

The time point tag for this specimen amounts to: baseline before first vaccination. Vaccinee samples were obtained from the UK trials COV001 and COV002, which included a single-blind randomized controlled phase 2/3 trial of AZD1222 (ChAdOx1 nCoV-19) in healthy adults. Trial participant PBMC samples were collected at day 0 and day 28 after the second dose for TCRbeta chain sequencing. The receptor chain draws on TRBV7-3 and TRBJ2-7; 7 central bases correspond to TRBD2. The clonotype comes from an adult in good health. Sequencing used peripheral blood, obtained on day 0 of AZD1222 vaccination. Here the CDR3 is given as CASSFGGGDEQYF. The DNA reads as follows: TGTGCCAGCAGCTTTGGCGGGGGAGACGAGCAGTACTTC.